The rows below give T cell receptor beta chains drawn from one sample of a study of blood T cell repertoires in COVID-19. Using immunoSEQ multiplex PCR, the repertoire was profiled, and TCRdb retains in-frame clones only, with some absent. The sample carries more than 110,000 clones, around 89% recorded once. Sequencing was performed on peripheral blood. All receptors derive from a man aged 55 to 70 with active or convalescent COVID-19. Both conserved end residues are part of each CDR3. Fields, in order: V gene, J gene, clone size, D gene, CDR3 protein, CDR3 DNA. D genes are given only for firm matches. Only some rows state a clone size, as once, few, many or a class for expanded clones.

v_gene: TRBV5-4; j_gene: TRBJ2-1; abundance: NA; d_gene: TRBD2; CDR3aa: CASSSGTSGGAPEQFF; CDR3nt: TGTGCCAGCAGCTCTGGGACTAGCGGGGGGGCCCCTGAGCAGTTCTTC
v_gene: TRBV9; j_gene: TRBJ1-5; abundance: NA; d_gene: TRBD1; CDR3aa: CASSPQGAGQPQHF; CDR3nt: TGTGCCAGCAGCCCCCAGGGGGCAGGTCAGCCCCAGCATTTT
v_gene: TRBV5-1; j_gene: TRBJ1-4; abundance: NA; d_gene: NA; CDR3aa: CASRTTATNEKLFF; CDR3nt: TGCGCCAGCAGGACGACAGCAACTAATGAAAAACTGTTTTTT
v_gene: TRBV30; j_gene: TRBJ1-1; abundance: NA; d_gene: NA; CDR3aa: CAWSSPGVVNTEAFF; CDR3nt: TGTGCCTGGAGTAGCCCAGGGGTCGTGAACACTGAAGCTTTCTTT
v_gene: TRBV7-9; j_gene: TRBJ1-3; abundance: once; d_gene: NA; CDR3aa: CASSLMSSSGNTIYF; CDR3nt: TGTGCCAGCAGCTTAATGAGCTCCTCTGGAAACACCATATATTTT
v_gene: TRBV19; j_gene: TRBJ1-4; abundance: NA; d_gene: NA; CDR3aa: CASSRQYANEKLFF; CDR3nt: TGTGCCAGTAGTCGACAGTACGCTAATGAAAAACTGTTTTTT
v_gene: TRBV28; j_gene: TRBJ1-2; abundance: NA; d_gene: TRBD1; CDR3aa: CASSTGQGDYGYTF; CDR3nt: TGTGCCAGCAGTACGGGACAGGGAGACTATGGCTACACCTTC
v_gene: TRBV12-3/TRBV12-4; j_gene: TRBJ1-1; abundance: NA; d_gene: TRBD1; CDR3aa: CASSRTGGAEAFF; CDR3nt: TGTGCCAGCAGTCGTACAGGGGGAGCTGAAGCTTTCTTT
v_gene: TRBV3-1/TRBV3-2; j_gene: TRBJ2-7; abundance: NA; d_gene: NA; CDR3aa: CASSRTTNRSGGPLPWLYEQYF; CDR3nt: TGTGCCAGCAGCCGAACTACGAATCGGTCGGGGGGCCCCCTCCCCTGGCTCTACGAGCAGTACTTC
v_gene: TRBV19; j_gene: TRBJ2-3; abundance: NA; d_gene: NA; CDR3aa: CASSIPGADTQYF; CDR3nt: TGTGCCAGTAGTATACCGGGGGCAGATACGCAGTATTTT
v_gene: TRBV6-5; j_gene: TRBJ2-5; abundance: NA; d_gene: TRBD2; CDR3aa: CASRLLRLAGETQYF; CDR3nt: TGTGCCAGCAGGTTACTTCGACTAGCCGGCGAGACCCAGTACTTC
v_gene: TRBV2; j_gene: TRBJ2-1; abundance: NA; d_gene: TRBD2; CDR3aa: CASSEMGLGRGQFF; CDR3nt: TGTGCCAGCAGTGAAATGGGACTAGGAAGGGGGCAGTTCTTC
v_gene: TRBV5-5; j_gene: TRBJ2-1; abundance: once; d_gene: NA; CDR3aa: CASSLEARDEQFF; CDR3nt: TGTGCCAGCAGCTTGGAGGCTAGAGATGAGCAGTTCTTC
v_gene: TRBV2; j_gene: TRBJ2-7; abundance: NA; d_gene: TRBD1; CDR3aa: CASTSGTATYEQYF; CDR3nt: TGTGCCAGCACCTCCGGGACAGCGACCTACGAGCAGTACTTC
v_gene: TRBV27; j_gene: TRBJ1-1; abundance: NA; d_gene: NA; CDR3aa: CASSLSRNTEAFF; CDR3nt: TGTGCCAGCAGTTTATCGCGGAACACTGAAGCTTTCTTT
v_gene: TRBV9; j_gene: TRBJ2-2; abundance: NA; d_gene: TRBD2; CDR3aa: CASSGARGLAGGGTGELFF; CDR3nt: TGTGCCAGCAGCGGGGCCCGGGGACTAGCGGGGGGAGGTACCGGGGAGCTGTTTTTT
v_gene: TRBV15; j_gene: TRBJ2-7; abundance: NA; d_gene: NA; CDR3aa: CATSRPRNTRGEQYF; CDR3nt: TGTGCCACCAGCAGGCCCCGGAACACCAGGGGCGAGCAGTACTTC
v_gene: TRBV6-1; j_gene: TRBJ1-3; abundance: NA; d_gene: NA; CDR3aa: CASSEAGPFSGNTIYF; CDR3nt: TGTGCCAGCAGTGAGGCGGGACCGTTCTCTGGAAACACCATATATTTT
v_gene: TRBV7-8; j_gene: TRBJ2-2; abundance: NA; d_gene: NA; CDR3aa: CASSLGETPSNTGELFF; CDR3nt: TGTGCCAGCAGCTTAGGAGAGACACCGTCGAACACCGGGGAGCTGTTTTTT
v_gene: TRBV7-2; j_gene: TRBJ1-4; abundance: NA; d_gene: TRBD1; CDR3aa: CASSLNRGNEKLFF; CDR3nt: TGTGCCAGCAGCTTAAACAGGGGAAATGAAAAACTGTTTTTT
v_gene: TRBV7-9; j_gene: TRBJ2-7; abundance: NA; d_gene: TRBD1; CDR3aa: CASSLVDREDEQYF; CDR3nt: TGTGCCAGCAGCTTAGTGGACAGGGAGGACGAGCAGTACTTC
v_gene: TRBV19; j_gene: TRBJ1-5; abundance: NA; d_gene: NA; CDR3aa: CAAARTRNQPQHF; CDR3nt: TGTGCCGCAGCCCGGACAAGAAATCAGCCCCAGCATTTT
v_gene: TRBV25-1; j_gene: TRBJ1-2; abundance: NA; d_gene: TRBD1; CDR3aa: CASSGPPGQGAWGYTF; CDR3nt: TGTGCCAGCAGTGGCCCTCCGGGACAGGGGGCTTGGGGCTACACCTTC
v_gene: TRBV12-3/TRBV12-4; j_gene: TRBJ2-7; abundance: few; d_gene: NA; CDR3aa: CASSSGNMDEQYF; CDR3nt: TGTGCCAGCAGTTCAGGGAATATGGACGAGCAGTACTTC
v_gene: TRBV28; j_gene: TRBJ1-2; abundance: NA; d_gene: NA; CDR3aa: CASSSAGYGTNYGYTF; CDR3nt: TGTGCCAGCAGTTCCGCAGGGTACGGCACTAACTATGGCTACACCTTC
v_gene: TRBV7-2; j_gene: TRBJ1-3; abundance: NA; d_gene: NA; CDR3aa: CASSLGRHSGNTIYF; CDR3nt: TGTGCCAGCAGCTTAGGCAGACACTCTGGAAACACCATATATTTT
v_gene: TRBV6-5; j_gene: TRBJ1-1; abundance: NA; d_gene: TRBD1; CDR3aa: CASSQQRTGPTPIF; CDR3nt: TGTGCCAGCAGCCAGCAACGGACAGGCCCGACCCCCATATTT
v_gene: TRBV28; j_gene: TRBJ2-7; abundance: NA; d_gene: TRBD1; CDR3aa: CASSLRQGRYEQYF; CDR3nt: TGTGCCAGCAGCCTCAGACAGGGGAGGTACGAGCAGTACTTC
v_gene: TRBV7-9; j_gene: TRBJ1-4; abundance: NA; d_gene: NA; CDR3aa: CASSSRTSNEKLFF; CDR3nt: TGTGCCAGCAGCTCACGGACATCTAATGAAAAACTGTTTTTT
v_gene: TRBV3-1/TRBV3-2; j_gene: TRBJ2-7; abundance: NA; d_gene: NA; CDR3aa: CASSQGLSLDSSVVEQYF; CDR3nt: TGTGCCAGCAGCCAAGGATTAAGTCTGGACAGCTCGGTGGTCGAGCAGTACTTC
v_gene: TRBV30; j_gene: TRBJ1-2; abundance: NA; d_gene: TRBD1; CDR3aa: CAWRAGGEVGYTF; CDR3nt: TGTGCCTGGAGAGCAGGGGGCGAAGTTGGCTACACCTTC
v_gene: TRBV7-2; j_gene: TRBJ1-1; abundance: NA; d_gene: TRBD1; CDR3aa: CASSLVGTGSTEAFF; CDR3nt: TGTGCCAGCAGCTTAGTAGGGACAGGGAGCACTGAAGCTTTCTTT
v_gene: TRBV30; j_gene: TRBJ1-1; abundance: NA; d_gene: NA; CDR3aa: CAWSVLGNTEAFF; CDR3nt: TGTGCCTGGAGTGTACTAGGGAACACTGAAGCTTTCTTT
v_gene: TRBV5-1; j_gene: TRBJ2-7; abundance: NA; d_gene: NA; CDR3aa: CASSLGQGGYEQYF; CDR3nt: TGCGCCAGCAGCTTGGGGCAGGGTGGGTACGAGCAGTACTTC
v_gene: TRBV6-6; j_gene: TRBJ1-1; abundance: NA; d_gene: NA; CDR3aa: CASSPPAGRMNTEAFF; CDR3nt: TGTGCCAGCAGCCCCCCTGCGGGACGGATGAACACTGAAGCTTTCTTT
v_gene: TRBV6-5; j_gene: TRBJ1-2; abundance: NA; d_gene: NA; CDR3aa: CASSYGQGNYGYTF; CDR3nt: TGTGCCAGCAGTTACGGGCAGGGTAACTATGGCTACACCTTC
v_gene: TRBV19; j_gene: TRBJ2-5; abundance: few; d_gene: NA; CDR3aa: CASSLIGTPETQYF; CDR3nt: TGTGCCAGTAGTCTCATAGGGACACCAGAGACCCAGTACTTC
v_gene: TRBV19; j_gene: TRBJ1-2; abundance: NA; d_gene: NA; CDR3aa: CASSTPGQWYYGYTF; CDR3nt: TGTGCCAGTAGTACACCGGGACAATGGTACTATGGCTACACCTTC
v_gene: TRBV19; j_gene: TRBJ2-5; abundance: NA; d_gene: TRBD2; CDR3aa: CASSIDGPLGLAGRETQYF; CDR3nt: TGTGCCAGTAGTATAGACGGGCCCCTGGGACTAGCGGGGCGAGAGACCCAGTACTTC
v_gene: TRBV5-6; j_gene: TRBJ1-4; abundance: NA; d_gene: NA; CDR3aa: CASSLRGFNEKLFF; CDR3nt: TGTGCCAGCAGCTTGAGGGGATTCAATGAAAAACTGTTTTTT
v_gene: TRBV11-2; j_gene: TRBJ1-2; abundance: NA; d_gene: TRBD1; CDR3aa: CASSLGQGGYGYTF; CDR3nt: TGTGCCAGCAGCCTTGGACAGGGGGGCTATGGCTACACCTTC
v_gene: TRBV5-4; j_gene: TRBJ1-4; abundance: NA; d_gene: NA; CDR3aa: CASSAGEAEKLFF; CDR3nt: TGTGCCAGCAGCGCGGGGGAGGCAGAAAAACTGTTTTTT
v_gene: TRBV19; j_gene: TRBJ2-2; abundance: once; d_gene: TRBD2; CDR3aa: CASSAGTRVAGELFF; CDR3nt: TGTGCCAGCTCGGCCGGGACTAGGGTGGCCGGGGAGCTGTTTTTT
v_gene: TRBV18; j_gene: TRBJ2-7; abundance: NA; d_gene: TRBD2; CDR3aa: CASSRTSADSYEQYF; CDR3nt: TGTGCCAGCTCACGAACTAGCGCCGATTCGTACGAGCAGTACTTC
v_gene: TRBV4-1; j_gene: TRBJ2-3; abundance: NA; d_gene: TRBD2; CDR3aa: CASSPLTSGGSDTQYF; CDR3nt: TGCGCCAGCAGCCCCCTGACTAGCGGGGGTTCAGATACGCAGTATTTT
v_gene: TRBV28; j_gene: TRBJ1-5; abundance: NA; d_gene: NA; CDR3aa: CASSLVFPTSMDQPQHF; CDR3nt: TGTGCCAGCAGTTTAGTATTCCCCACGAGCATGGATCAGCCCCAGCATTTT
v_gene: TRBV2; j_gene: TRBJ1-4; abundance: NA; d_gene: NA; CDR3aa: CASSALGANEKLFF; CDR3nt: TGTGCCAGCAGTGCATTGGGAGCTAATGAAAAACTGTTTTTT
v_gene: TRBV5-1; j_gene: TRBJ1-2; abundance: NA; d_gene: TRBD1; CDR3aa: CASSLGDRASYGYTF; CDR3nt: TGCGCCAGCAGCTTGGGGGACAGGGCCAGCTATGGCTACACCTTC
v_gene: TRBV28; j_gene: TRBJ1-2; abundance: once; d_gene: NA; CDR3aa: CASRRDTNYGYTF; CDR3nt: TGTGCCAGCAGACGGGACACTAACTATGGCTACACCTTC
v_gene: TRBV19; j_gene: TRBJ2-7; abundance: once; d_gene: NA; CDR3aa: CAGRCDRPDSYEQYF; CDR3nt: TGTGCTGGGCGATGCGACAGACCAGATTCCTACGAGCAGTACTTC
v_gene: TRBV4-1; j_gene: TRBJ2-3; abundance: NA; d_gene: NA; CDR3aa: CASSQATIDTQYF; CDR3nt: TGCGCCAGCAGCCAAGCGACTATTGATACGCAGTATTTT